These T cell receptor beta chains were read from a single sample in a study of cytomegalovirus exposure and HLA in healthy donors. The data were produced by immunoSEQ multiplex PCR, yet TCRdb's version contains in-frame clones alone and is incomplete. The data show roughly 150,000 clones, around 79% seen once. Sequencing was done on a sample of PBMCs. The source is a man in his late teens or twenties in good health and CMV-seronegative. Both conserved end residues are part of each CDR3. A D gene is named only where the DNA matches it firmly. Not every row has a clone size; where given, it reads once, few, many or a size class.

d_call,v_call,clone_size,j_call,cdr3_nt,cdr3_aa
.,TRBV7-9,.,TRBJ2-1,TGTGCCAGCAGTCTCTATGAGCAGTTCTTC,CASSLYEQFF
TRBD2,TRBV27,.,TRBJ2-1,TGTGCCAGCTCCCGTGGACTAGCGTCCTACAATGAGCAGTTCTTC,CASSRGLASYNEQFF
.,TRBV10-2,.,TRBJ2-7,TGCGCTAGTAGTAGGCTAGCGTTGTACTACGAGCAGTACTTC,CASSRLALYYEQYF
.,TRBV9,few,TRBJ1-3,TGTGCCAGCAGCGTAGGTAATAGCCTTCACGGAAACACCATATATTTT,CASSVGNSLHGNTIYF
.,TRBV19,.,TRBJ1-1,TGTGCCAGTAGTCGGTTGTCAGACATGAACACTGAAGCTTTCTTT,CASSRLSDMNTEAFF
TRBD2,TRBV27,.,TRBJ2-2,TGTGCCAGCAGCAGGGCTGGGGGGGGCGGGGAGCTGTTTTTT,CASSRAGGGGELFF
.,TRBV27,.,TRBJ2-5,TGTGCCAGCAGTTACCGGAGGGCCGGTCCGGAGACCCAGTACTTC,CASSYRRAGPETQYF
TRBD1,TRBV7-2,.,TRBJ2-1,TGTGCCAGCAGCTTAGCTGGGACAGTTTCCTACAATGAGCAGTTCTTC,CASSLAGTVSYNEQFF
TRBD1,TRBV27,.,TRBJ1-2,TGTGCCAGCAGTTTATCCACCGGGACAGGGAGCGGCTACACCTTC,CASSLSTGTGSGYTF
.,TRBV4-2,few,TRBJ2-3,TGTGCCAGCAGCCAAGAAGTCTACACAGATACGCAGTATTTT,CASSQEVYTDTQYF
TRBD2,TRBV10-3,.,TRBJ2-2,TGTGCCATCAAAAGCGAGCGGGATACCGGGGAGCTGTTTTTT,CAIKSERDTGELFF
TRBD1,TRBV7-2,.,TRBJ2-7,TGTGCCAGCAGCTTATCCGGGACAGAATACTACGAGCAGTACTTC,CASSLSGTEYYEQYF
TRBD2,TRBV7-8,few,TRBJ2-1,TGTGCCAGCAGCCCCGGGAGGGGCTCCTACAATGAGCAGTTCTTC,CASSPGRGSYNEQFF
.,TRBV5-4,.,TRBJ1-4,TGTGCCAGCAGCATCCAGGAAGGTGAAAAACTGTTTTTT,CASSIQEGEKLFF
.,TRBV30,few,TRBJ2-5,TGTGCCTGGCAGGGGAGTGTGGAGACCCAGTACTTC,CAWQGSVETQYF
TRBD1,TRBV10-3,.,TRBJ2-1,TGTGCCATCAGTGAGGAAGAGGGGGCACTTTGGCACAATGAGCAGTTCTTC,CAISEEEGALWHNEQFF